This T cell receptor (beta chain) appears in the sequencing data of a study of shared clonotypes between healthy human individuals. Study-level information: The donor pool was made up of a couple of women and three men aged 18 to 49. Three plates were used per donor for CD4 naive, three for CD4 memory, two for CD8 naive and one for CD8 memory.

Negatively enriched CD4+ T cells were divided by CD45RA into naive and memory. Original handling: Junction-only immunoSEQ sequences carried no quality scores, so filtering differed. Method: immunoSEQ multiplex PCR; TCRdb's copy keeps in-frame clones and lacks some. V, J and clone size reflect that table, while D and trimming were determined from the DNA. The repertoire includes approximately 330,000 clones, more than 60% of them detected once, and more than 9% sits in the top ten. This clone came up once. From germline, CDR1 is SGHDN and CDR2 FVKESK. The CDR3 covers 14 residues. V dropped 1 base and J dropped 7 bases, with 13 bases sitting between them.

The sample taken for sequencing was memory CD4+ T cells sorted from blood. Subset denoted: CD45RA-negative fraction. The clonotype was recovered from a man between 25 and 39 years old in good health. The chain recombines TRBV14 with TRBJ1-2; D uncertain. The CDR3: CASSQGWPQAGYTF. DNA of the CDR3: TGTGCCAGCAGCCAAGGGTGGCCCCAAGCTGGCTACACCTTC.